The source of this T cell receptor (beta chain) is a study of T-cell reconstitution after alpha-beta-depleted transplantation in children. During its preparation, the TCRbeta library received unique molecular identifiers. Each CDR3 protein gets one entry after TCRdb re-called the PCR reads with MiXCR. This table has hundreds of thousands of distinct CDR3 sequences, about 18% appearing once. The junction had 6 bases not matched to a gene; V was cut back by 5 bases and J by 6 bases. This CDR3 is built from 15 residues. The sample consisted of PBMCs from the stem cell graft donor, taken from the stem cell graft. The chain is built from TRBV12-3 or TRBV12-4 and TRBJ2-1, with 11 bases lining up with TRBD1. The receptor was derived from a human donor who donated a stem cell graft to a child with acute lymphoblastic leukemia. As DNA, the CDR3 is TGTGCCAGCAGTGCGTCCGGGACAGGGGGCAATGAGCAGTTCTTC. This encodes CASSASGTGGNEQFF.